The 18 T cell receptor beta chains listed next were all sequenced from one sample in a study of blood T cell repertoires in COVID-19. Clones were read by immunoSEQ multiplex PCR, and TCRdb kept only the in-frame ones, dropping some. This table has 97,000 or so clones, about nine tenths appearing once. The sequencing sample was made of peripheral blood. The receptors here all came from a man in his sixties with acute or convalescent COVID-19.

CDR3 loop: CASSLGAGLYEQYV. CDR3 DNA: TGTGCCAGCAGCTTAGGTGCAGGCCTCTACGAGCAGTACGTC. This rearrangement joins TRBV11-2 to TRBJ2-7; D is unresolved. This CDR3 is 14 amino acids long. Deletions cut 1 base from V and 3 bases from J, with 10 bases between. Germline loops: CDR1 SGHAT, CDR2 FQNNGV.

There are a few counts of this clone. The chain recombines TRBV24-1 with TRBJ2-7; tentative D call: TRBD2 (5 bases). The V end lost 2 bases, the J end lost 6 bases, and 25 bases lay between the germline ends. Germline-derived CDR1 and CDR2 are KGHDR and SFDVKD. This CDR3 is 18 amino acids long. CDR3 nucleotides: TGTGCCACCAGTGATTCGCTTCAGCTCCCCCGGGGTGTACGCGAGCAGTACTTC. This encodes CATSDSLQLPRGVREQYF.

This chain uses TRBV5-4 with TRBJ1-1; TRBD1 might be the D (5 bases). The CDR3 is made up of 15 amino acids. V dropped 3 bases and J dropped 4 bases, with 16 bases sitting between them. The germline CDR1 and CDR2 sequences are SGHNT and YYREEE (reference sequence). The CDR3 region has the DNA TGTGCCAGCAGCTCCCAGGGCCGCGTGGGCACTGAAGCTTTCTTT. Translating it yields CASSSQGRVGTEAFF.

This rearrangement joins TRBV5-1 to TRBJ2-7; D might be TRBD2 (5 bases). Per germline, CDR1 SGHRS and CDR2 YFSETQ. V lost 0 bases and J lost 4, with 14 bases in between. The CDR3 contains 15 residues. CDR3 DNA: TGCGCCAGCAGCTTGGTCGGCGGATCGGGATACGAGCAGTACTTC. Its translation is CASSLVGGSGYEQYF.

V gene TRBV27 combines with J gene TRBJ2-7, with 7 bases matching TRBD1. This CDR3 has 14 amino acids. With V trimmed by 5 bases and J by 3 bases, 7 bases remained unmatched. Germline CDR1 reads MNHEY; CDR2 reads SMNVEV (reference sequence). This CDR3 reads CASSPRDSGYEQYF. CDR3 coding DNA: TGTGCCAGCAGTCCCCGGGACAGTGGCTACGAGCAGTACTTC.

The rearrangement uses TRBV11-2 and TRBJ2-1; tentatively, D is TRBD1 (6 bases). CDR3 length: 15 amino acids. The V end was cut by 4 bases, the J end by 4 bases, with 14 bases between. CDR1 SGHAT and CDR2 FQNNGV come from the germline V gene. The CDR3 sequence is CASSSGQPLYNEQFF. CDR3 bases: TGTGCCAGCAGCTCGGGACAACCCTTGTACAATGAGCAGTTCTTC.

This clone was observed once. V gene TRBV18 combines with J gene TRBJ1-5; no firm D call. The CDR3 sequence is 13 residues long. The V end was cut by 2 bases, the J end by 5 bases, with 7 bases between. Germline CDR1 and CDR2: KGHSH and LQKENI. The CDR3 DNA reads TGTGCCAGCTCACCAGGGCCCCATCAGCCCCAGCATTTT. This translates into CASSPGPHQPQHF. Complete variable domain (other parts from reference TRBV18 and TRBJ1-5): NAGVMQNPRHLVRRRGQEARLRCSPMKGHSHVYWYRQLPEEGLKFMVYLQKENIIDESGMPKERFSAEFPKEGPSILRIQQVVRGDSAAYFCASSPGPHQPQHFGDGTRLSIL.

A note on this clone: Other DNA sequences within the sample encode an identical CDR3. The chain joins TRBV3-1 (or the pseudogene TRBV3-2) to TRBJ1-2; D gene ambiguous. The V gene lost 3 bases and the J gene lost 2 bases, with 4 bases spanning the gap. Germline CDR1 and CDR2: LGHDT and YNNKEL (reference sequence). The CDR3 contains 12 residues. CDR3: CASSQTNYGYTF. CDR3 bases: TGTGCCAGCAGCCAGACAAACTATGGCTACACCTTC.

The rearrangement joins TRBV6-1 to TRBJ1-6, with D possibly TRBD1 on 6 matching bases. This CDR3 is 17 amino acids long. Germline V CDR1 and CDR2: MNHNS, SASEGT. V lost 4 bases and J 5 bases, leaving 18 bases between the germline ends. Written as DNA, the CDR3 is TGTGCCAGCAGTGGGCCTACCGGGACAAGGAATAATTCACCCCTCCACTTT. Translating gives CASSGPTGTRNNSPLHF.

This clone has only a few counts. The chain links TRBV6-1 to TRBJ1-5; the match to TRBD1 covers 8 bases. This CDR3 contains 16 residues. V lost 4 bases and J lost 3; bases outside the gene matches: 8. The germline gives CDR1 MNHNS, CDR2 SASEGT. The CDR3 is CASSANRGYVNQPQHF. As DNA, the CDR3 is TGTGCCAGCAGTGCAAACAGGGGGTACGTCAATCAGCCCCAGCATTTT.

The chain combines TRBV6-6 with TRBJ1-2, with D perhaps TRBD1 (6 bases). CDR3 size: 12 residues. Per germline, CDR1 MNHNY and CDR2 SVGAGI (reference sequence). Trimming removed 5 bases from V and 6 bases from J, with 10 bases in between. This chain's CDR3 is CASSNTGNGYTF. The DNA of the CDR3 is TGTGCCAGCAGTAACACAGGGAATGGCTACACCTTC.

The chain links TRBV28 to TRBJ1-2, with TRBD1 as a possible D gene (6 bases). The germline V and J ends were trimmed by 6 bases and 2 bases, with 16 bases remaining between them. Germline values: CDR1 MDHEN, CDR2 SYDVKM. This CDR3 is built from 15 residues. The CDR3 protein is CASSSSGVGNYGYTF. The CDR3 region has the DNA TGTGCCAGCAGCTCCTCAGGGGTTGGGAACTATGGCTACACCTTC.

The chain has TRBV29-1 and TRBJ1-1; D perhaps matches TRBD1 (5 bases). There are 17 residues in the CDR3. Germline CDR1 is SQVTM and CDR2 is ANQGSEA. V was trimmed by 4 bases and J by 0 bases, leaving 21 bases between them. The CDR3 is CSVGGLTGFSLNTEAFF. CDR3 DNA: TGCAGCGTTGGGGGATTAACAGGATTCTCTTTGAACACTGAAGCTTTCTTT. The whole variable domain, filled in from reference TRBV29-1 and TRBJ1-1, reads SAVISQKPSRDICQRGTSLTIQCQVDSQVTMMFWYRQQPGQSLTLIATANQGSEATYESGFVIDKFPISRPNLTFSTLTVSNMSPEDSSIYLCSVGGLTGFSLNTEAFFGQGTRLTVV.

The rearrangement uses TRBV5-1 and TRBJ1-5; no clear D. CDR1 is SGHRS, CDR2 YFSETQ, per germline. This CDR3 region has 14 residues. The V end lost 0 bases, the J end lost 3 bases, and 7 bases lay between the germline ends. CDR3 nucleotides: TGCGCCAGCAGCTTGGACAGCCCCAATCAGCCCCAGCATTTT. This encodes CASSLDSPNQPQHF.

The chain joins TRBV28 to TRBJ1-2; D not resolved. Germline lookup yields CDR1 MDHEN and CDR2 SYDVKM. With 6 bases removed from V and 7 bases from J, the gap between germline ends came to 15 bases. The CDR3 totals 13 residues. The CDR3 nucleotides are TGTGCCAGCAGGGGAAAGAGGGAAAGTGGCTACACCTTC. Translating gives CASRGKRESGYTF.

The CDR3 sequence: CASKDNPNYNYGYTF. The CDR3 coding sequence is TGTGCCAGCAAAGACAATCCCAATTATAACTATGGCTACACCTTC. This rearrangement joins TRBV27 to TRBJ1-2; no clear D. CDR1 MNHEY and CDR2 SMNVEV come from the germline V gene (reference sequence). This CDR3 contains 15 residues. Trimming removed 7 bases from V and 1 base from J, with 16 bases in between.

The chain couples TRBV6-6 to TRBJ1-5; perhaps TRBD1 as D (6 bases). The CDR3 totals 15 residues. Germline lookup yields CDR1 MNHNY and CDR2 SVGAGI (reference sequence). Between the trimmed V and J ends, which lost 10 bases and 2 bases, there was a span of 18 bases. In DNA form, the CDR3 reads TGTGCCACTCGGGAGGGGGGTATGGGCAATCAGCCCCAGCATTTT. Translation gives CATREGGMGNQPQHF.

This chain connects TRBV27 to TRBJ1-2, with no clear D. Trimming pared 5 bases from V and 5 bases from J, leaving 15 bases between. The CDR3 has 14 amino acids. The germline V gene has CDR1 MNHEY and CDR2 SMNVEV (reference sequence). CDR3 coding DNA: TGTGCCAGCAGTAATTCCGGACTGTCTTATGGCTACACCTTC. Encoded protein: CASSNSGLSYGYTF.